The source of this T cell receptor (beta chain) is a study of T cell responses to AZD1222 COVID-19 vaccine. Study observations and caveats: Spike-specific TCR breadth and depth both grew after two AZD1222 doses. Most donors were white British, females outnumbered males, and clonal diversity was possibly underestimated.

Comment on this clone: What it recognizes is unknown.

In germline, CDR1 is SGDLS, CDR2 YYNGEE. V was pared by 0 bases and J by 7 bases, with 5 bases between. The CDR3 is 11 residues long. This table comes from immunoSEQ multiplex PCR, and its TCRdb copy is limited to in-frame clones, with some not included. This sample has roughly 130,000 clones; around 90% occur once, and the top ten carry roughly 1.5%. This sequence was found in an adult in good health. The chain recombines TRBV9 with TRBJ2-7; D gene uncertain. The starting material was peripheral blood, obtained on day 0 of AZD1222 vaccination. Here the CDR3 reads CASSVGGEQYF. CDR3 nucleotides: TGTGCCAGCAGCGTAGGCGGAGAGCAGTACTTC.